This T cell receptor beta chain derives from a study of blood T cell repertoires in COVID-19. Across the study: Whether acute or convalescent, the COVID-19 samples came from the United States, Italy and Spain. Nucleic acid was either cDNA or gDNA, and it came from T cells, B-cell-depleted T cells, or PBMCs.

The CDR3 runs to 15 residues. Germline V gene lookup returns CDR1 MNHEY and CDR2 SVGAGI. With 6 bases clipped from V and 4 bases from J, the junction kept 9 bases outside the gene matches. Methods used by the authors: Reference gene primer amplification gave nucleated cell count estimates. TCRdb's table, derived via immunoSEQ multiplex PCR, lists solely in-frame clones and lacks some. That table furnishes V, J and clone size, whereas the DNA furnished D and trimming. The table lists some 80,000 clones, around 76% of them singletons. The origin of this receptor is a human donor in a cohort sampled during active COVID-19. The rearrangement joins TRBV6-5 to TRBJ1-2, with 9 bases fitting TRBD1. The sequenced material came from peripheral blood. CDR3 region: CASRGQQGAVYGYTF. The DNA of the CDR3 is TGTGCCAGCAGGGGTCAACAGGGGGCCGTCTATGGCTACACCTTC.